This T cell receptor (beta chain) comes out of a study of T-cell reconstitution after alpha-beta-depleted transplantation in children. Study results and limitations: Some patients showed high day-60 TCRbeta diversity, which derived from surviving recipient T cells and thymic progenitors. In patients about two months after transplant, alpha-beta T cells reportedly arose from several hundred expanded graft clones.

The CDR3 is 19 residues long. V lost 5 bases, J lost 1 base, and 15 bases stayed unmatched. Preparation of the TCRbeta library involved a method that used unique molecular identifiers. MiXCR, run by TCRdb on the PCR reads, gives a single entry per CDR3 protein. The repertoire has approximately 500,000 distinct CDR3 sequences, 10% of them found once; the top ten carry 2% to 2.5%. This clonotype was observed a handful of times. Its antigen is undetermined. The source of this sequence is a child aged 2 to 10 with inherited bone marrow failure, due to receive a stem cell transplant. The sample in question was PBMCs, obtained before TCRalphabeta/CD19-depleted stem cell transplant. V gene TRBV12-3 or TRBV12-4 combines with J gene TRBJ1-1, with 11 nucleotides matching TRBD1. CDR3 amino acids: CASSPKLSGTGGENTEAFF. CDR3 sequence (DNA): TGTGCCAGCAGTCCAAAATTATCCGGGACAGGGGGGGAGAACACTGAAGCTTTCTTT.